Below, one TCR beta chain is given with its context. Its antigen remains unknown. The CDR3 spans 11 residues. In germline, CDR1 is MNHGY, CDR2 SAAAGT. The germline V and J ends were trimmed by 11 bases and 5 bases, with 12 bases remaining between them. The sample comes from a study of T cell repertoires in cytomegalovirus infection. Study information: Alongside well-studied HLA-B-restricted CMV epitopes, recently identified HLA-C-restricted CMV epitopes were also used. Public signatures in TCR beta pointed to CMV infection and matching HLA type. Whole-study results and caveats: HLA-C-restricted CMV-specific TCR beta clonotypes were dominant in the ex vivo response. Cumulative frequency (of public TCR beta family members) identified carriers of CMV plus the relevant HLA.

TCRdb re-analysed the reads in MiXCR, keeping a single row per CDR3 protein. The data hold roughly 920,000 distinct CDR3 sequences, with around 32% observed a single time. Sequenced here: cultured CD8+ T cells from PBMCs, sampled from culture after CMV antigen stimulation. The chain joins TRBV6-8 to TRBJ2-5; D might be TRBD2 (6 bases). This receptor was identified in a human donor in good health (CMV status not recorded). Some clones in this sample may be carry-over from other donors' samples. The CDR3 nucleotides read TGTGCCGGCGGGGTGGGGGAGACCCAGTACTTC. Protein product: CAGGVGETQYF.